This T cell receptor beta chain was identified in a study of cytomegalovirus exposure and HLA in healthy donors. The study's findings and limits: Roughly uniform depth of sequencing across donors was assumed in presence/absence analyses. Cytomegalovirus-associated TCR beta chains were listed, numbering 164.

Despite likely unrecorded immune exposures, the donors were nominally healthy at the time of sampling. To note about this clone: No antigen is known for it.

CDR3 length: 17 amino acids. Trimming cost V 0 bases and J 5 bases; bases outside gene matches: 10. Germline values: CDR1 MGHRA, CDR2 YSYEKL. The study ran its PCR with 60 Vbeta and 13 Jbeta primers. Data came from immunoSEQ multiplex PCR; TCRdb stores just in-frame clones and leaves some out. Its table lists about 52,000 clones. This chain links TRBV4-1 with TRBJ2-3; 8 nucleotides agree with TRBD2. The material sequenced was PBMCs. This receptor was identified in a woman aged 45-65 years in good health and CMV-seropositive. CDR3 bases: TGCGCCAGCAGCCAAGATCGCGGCGGGGGGCCCCGAGATACGCAGTATTTT. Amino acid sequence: CASSQDRGGGPRDTQYF.